This T cell receptor beta chain originates from a study of early T cells in non-severe SARS-CoV-2 infection. Study-level points and caveats: The study's VDJdb matching favored anti-spike CD8 responses and missed private and CD4 specificities.

Germline V gene sequence: CDR1 SGHRS, CDR2 YFSETQ. Trimming took 1 base from V and 7 from J, leaving 15 bases between them. CDR3 length: 14 amino acids. In its sample, this clonotype was seen a few times. Its specificity is not known. MiXCR was run by TCRdb on the 5' RACE reads, yielding one entry per CDR3 protein. The sample holds fewer than 25,000 distinct CDR3 sequences, about 4.5% seen once. This receptor was identified in an adult who was a healthcare worker with PCR-confirmed SARS-CoV-2 infection or an uninfected control (not recorded which). V is TRBV5-1 and J is TRBJ2-7, with unresolved D. Sequences were obtained from whole blood. The CDR3 region is CASSLSVQLKEQYF. The DNA of the CDR3 is TGCGCCAGCAGCTTGTCAGTTCAGTTGAAAGAGCAGTACTTC.